The 28 T cell receptor beta chains reported below all come from one sample, sequenced in a study of cytomegalovirus exposure and HLA in healthy donors. PCR used 60 Vbeta primers and 13 Jbeta primers. Method: immunoSEQ multiplex PCR; TCRdb's copy keeps in-frame clones and lacks some. The sample comprises 150,000 to 200,000 clones, roughly 77% of which are singletons, and roughly 8.2% rests with the top ten. Input material: PBMCs. These receptors were obtained from a middle-aged woman in good health and CMV-seropositive.

The chain couples TRBV27 to TRBJ2-7, with 7 nucleotides matching TRBD2. V lost 5 bases, J lost 3 bases, and 13 bases stayed unmatched. Germline V gene lookup returns CDR1 MNHEY and CDR2 SMNVEV (reference sequence). The CDR3 covers 16 residues. As DNA, the CDR3 is TGTGCCAGCAGTGCCCGACCACTAGCGCCACACTACGAGCAGTACTTC. Amino acids: CASSARPLAPHYEQYF.

The chain combines TRBV4-1 with TRBJ2-1; the D gene is possibly TRBD1 (6 bases). Trimming removed 0 bases at V and 5 bases at J, with 23 bases between. Germline CDR1 reads MGHRA; CDR2 reads YSYEKL. The CDR3 length is 19 residues. The CDR3 DNA follows: TGCGCCAGCAGCCAAGATCACATCGAGTGGGGGCGTCGGGACAATGAGCAGTTCTTC. Translation gives CASSQDHIEWGRRDNEQFF.

This clone has a handful of counts. V gene TRBV28 combines with J gene TRBJ2-7, with D possibly being TRBD1 (5 bases). The V end lost 5 bases, the J end lost 0 bases, and 14 bases lay between the germline ends. The CDR3 sequence is 15 residues long. CDR1 MDHEN and CDR2 SYDVKM come from the germline V gene. CDR3 DNA sequence: TGTGCCAGCAGTCCCGCGACAGCCAGCTCCTACGAGCAGTACTTC. It encodes CASSPATASSYEQYF.

The chain recombines TRBV4-3 with TRBJ2-1, with a tentative D call TRBD2 (6 bases). V gave up 0 bases and J gave up 5 bases, with 11 bases separating them. CDR1 and CDR2 (germline): LGHNA, YSLEER. The CDR3 totals 15 residues. The CDR3: CASSQELARHNEQFF. CDR3 nucleotide sequence: TGCGCCAGCAGCCAAGAGCTAGCGCGACACAATGAGCAGTTCTTC.

The rearrangement joins TRBV5-4 to TRBJ2-3; 10 bases fit TRBD1. The junction had 2 bases not matched to a gene; V was cut back by 0 bases and J by 4 bases. The germline V gene encodes CDR1 SGHNT and CDR2 YYREEE (reference sequence). This CDR3 region has 15 residues. This CDR3 is CASSLGQGAADTQYF. The CDR3 bases are TGTGCCAGCAGCTTGGGACAGGGGGCCGCAGATACGCAGTATTTT.

The chain links TRBV7-9 to TRBJ2-7, with 8 nucleotides matching TRBD1. The CDR3 loop spans 15 amino acids. V lost 4 bases and J lost 3; bases outside the gene matches: 8. Germline values: CDR1 SEHNR, CDR2 FQNEAQ (reference sequence). The CDR3 spells CASSSDWTGSYEQYF. The CDR3 nucleotides read TGTGCCAGCAGCTCAGACTGGACAGGGAGCTACGAGCAGTACTTC.

The rearrangement links TRBV19 to TRBJ2-2; TRBD2 is a possible D gene (6 bases). V dropped 3 bases and J dropped 4 bases, with 12 bases sitting between them. This CDR3 spans 15 amino acids. Germline V gene sequence: CDR1 LNHDA, CDR2 SQIVND (reference sequence). The CDR3, as DNA: TGTGCCAGTAGTATCGGGGGTTTTCTCACCGGGGAGCTGTTTTTT. Translation gives CASSIGGFLTGELFF.

This clone occurred a few times. J is TRBJ1-2 and V is TRBV7-8, with a possible D match to TRBD1 (6 bases). CDR3 size: 16 residues. The ends were cut back, 6 bases at V and 4 bases at J, with 21 bases in the middle. Germline V gene sequence: CDR1 SGHVS, CDR2 FQNEAQ. The chain's CDR3 is CASRSLQGKEGYGYTF. The DNA for the CDR3 is TGTGCCAGCAGAAGTTTACAGGGTAAAGAAGGCTATGGCTACACCTTC.

This chain's CDR3 is CAWTVTAGVPDTQYF. CDR3 bases: TGTGCCTGGACGGTTACGGCGGGAGTCCCAGATACGCAGTATTTT. The chain links TRBV30 to TRBJ2-3; 7 nucleotides agree with TRBD2. Looked up from germline, CDR1 is GTSNPN and CDR2 is SVGIG (reference sequence). With 4 bases clipped from V and 4 bases from J, the junction kept 11 bases outside the gene matches. There are 15 residues in the CDR3.

The chain couples TRBV11-2 to TRBJ1-1, with TRBD1 matching over 9 bases. The germline V gene encodes CDR1 SGHAT and CDR2 FQNNGV. After removal of 3 bases from V and 6 bases from J, the junction contained 8 bases not matched to a gene. The length of the CDR3 is 15 residues. The CDR3 nucleotides are TGTGCCAGCAGCTTCGGGACAGGGCGCCTGCCTGAAGCTTTCTTT. This codes for CASSFGTGRLPEAFF.

The gene calls are TRBV4-3 and TRBJ1-2, with D perhaps matching TRBD1 (5 bases). V was clipped by 0 bases and J by 8 bases, with 13 bases between them. From germline, CDR1 is LGHNA and CDR2 YSLEER. CDR3 length equals 14 residues. The CDR3 here is CASSQEVRGGGYTF. DNA for the CDR3: TGCGCCAGCAGCCAAGAGGTTAGGGGAGGAGGCTACACCTTC.

J is TRBJ1-1 and V is TRBV4-3; maybe TRBD1 (5 bases). The germline V and J ends were trimmed by 1 base and 6 bases, with 9 bases remaining between them. Germline lookup yields CDR1 LGHNA and CDR2 YSLEER. This CDR3 is 13 amino acids long. CDR3 sequence (DNA): TGCGCCAGCAGCCAAGGGGGCGGCGCTGAAGCTTTCTTT. Its protein product is CASSQGGGAEAFF.

This chain joins TRBV9 and TRBJ2-3; D is possibly TRBD2 (7 bases). The CDR3 has 12 residues. Germline V CDR1 and CDR2: SGDLS, YYNGEE. V gave up 5 bases and J gave up 4 bases, with 8 bases separating them. The chain's CDR3 is CASRGGADTQYF. The CDR3 bases are TGTGCCAGCAGAGGGGGGGCAGATACGCAGTATTTT.

This clone showed up just a few times. The gene calls are TRBV5-1 and TRBJ2-5; 11 bases line up with TRBD2. The trim removed 3 bases at V and 5 bases at J, leaving 15 bases unmatched. Germline values: CDR1 SGHRS, CDR2 YFSETQ. The CDR3 sequence is 18 residues long. CDR3 DNA: TGCGCCAGCAGCTCCCCCTTAGCGGGAGGGATTCGATGGGAGACCCAGTACTTC. It encodes CASSSPLAGGIRWETQYF.

The chain uses TRBV5-5 and TRBJ2-7; the D is unclear. The germline gives CDR1 SGHKS, CDR2 YYEKEE (reference sequence). The CDR3 loop spans 13 amino acids. V lost 4 bases and J 6 bases, leaving 14 bases between the germline ends. CDR3 sequence: CASSPTSSGEQYF. CDR3 sequence (DNA): TGTGCCAGCAGCCCCACGTCATCGGGCGAGCAGTACTTC. Full variable domain (missing parts from reference TRBV5-5 and TRBJ2-7): DAGVTQSPTHLIKTRGQQVTLRCSPISGHKSVSWYQQVLGQGPQFIFQYYEKEERGRGNFPDRFSARQFPNYSSELNVNALLLGDSALYLCASSPTSSGEQYFGPGTRLTVT.

The chain has TRBV19 and TRBJ2-1; D remains unclear. The germline V and J ends were trimmed by 8 bases and 7 bases, with 24 bases remaining between them. The CDR3 is 16 amino acids. Per germline, CDR1 LNHDA and CDR2 SQIVND (reference sequence). Here the CDR3 DNA reads TGTGCCAGTCACCATATTGGTTCCACGAGCCGAAATGAGCAGTTCTTC. Translation gives CASHHIGSTSRNEQFF.

J is TRBJ2-1 and V is TRBV9; 11 nucleotides agree with TRBD2. Trimming cost V 3 bases and J 9 bases; bases outside gene matches: 11. The CDR3 length is 16 residues. Germline CDR1 and CDR2: SGDLS and YYNGEE. CDR3 sequence (DNA): TGTGCCAGCAGCGCGCAGACTAGCGGGGCGCTGGGTGAGCAGTTCTTC. Translated: CASSAQTSGALGEQFF.

The chain combines TRBV4-3 with TRBJ1-4; a weak D match, TRBD1 (5 bases). This CDR3 has 16 amino acids. Germline V gene data show CDR1 as LGHNA and CDR2 as YSLEER. The V gene lost 0 bases and the J gene lost 5 bases, with 13 bases spanning the gap. CDR3 region: CASSQDRARVNEKLFF. The CDR3 region has the DNA TGCGCCAGCAGCCAAGACAGGGCCAGGGTGAATGAAAAACTGTTTTTT.

This clone showed up just a few times. The J gene is TRBJ2-2, the V gene TRBV19, with D perhaps matching TRBD2 (5 bases). The V end was cut by 7 bases, the J end by 4 bases, with 19 bases between. CDR1 and CDR2 (germline): LNHDA, SQIVND (reference sequence). This CDR3 spans 16 amino acids. The CDR3, as DNA: TGTGCCAGTAAGGAGGAGGTGGGATTAATCACCGGGGAGCTGTTTTTT. This codes for CASKEEVGLITGELFF.

J is TRBJ2-3 and V is TRBV18; TRBD1 agrees at 7 bases. The trim removed 3 bases at V and 0 bases at J, leaving 9 bases unmatched. Germline V gene sequence: CDR1 KGHSH, CDR2 LQKENI. This CDR3 contains 17 residues. The CDR3 nucleotides are TGTGCCAGCTCACCGAACCTCCCGGGACAGAGCACAGATACGCAGTATTTT. It is translated as CASSPNLPGQSTDTQYF.

This clone was observed a few times. The chain couples TRBV7-9 to TRBJ1-5, with a tentative D call TRBD1 (5 bases). Germline V gene data show CDR1 as SEHNR and CDR2 as FQNEAQ (reference sequence). The germline V and J ends were trimmed by 5 bases and 3 bases, with 11 bases remaining between them. The CDR3 extends over 14 amino acids. The CDR3 DNA is TGTGCCAGCAGCCCTGGGGCGTCCAATCAGCCCCAGCATTTT. This encodes CASSPGASNQPQHF.

The rearrangement links TRBV4-1 to TRBJ1-2; possible D gene TRBD1, 5 bases. The length of the CDR3 is 15 residues. Germline CDR1 reads MGHRA; CDR2 reads YSYEKL. V gave up 4 bases and J gave up 2 bases, with 14 bases separating them. The CDR3 DNA reads TGCGCCAGCAGCCGCGGGACCGATGCCAACTATGGCTACACCTTC. It codes for CASSRGTDANYGYTF.

The chain links TRBV10-2 to TRBJ1-2, with D unresolved. This CDR3 comprises 15 residues. Germline V gives CDR1 WSHSY, CDR2 SAAADI. Trimming took off 3 bases at V and 3 bases at J, with 14 bases between the two ends. Here the CDR3 DNA reads TGCGCCAGCAGTGATTTGGTGGAGCAATACTATGGCTACACCTTC. Its translation is CASSDLVEQYYGYTF.

The chain combines TRBV13 with TRBJ2-1; D call uncertain. With 3 bases removed from V and 3 bases from J, the gap between germline ends came to 9 bases. Germline V lookup: CDR1 PRHDT, CDR2 FYEKMQ (reference sequence). The CDR3 totals 14 residues. This CDR3 is CASSFKRFYNEQFF. The CDR3 DNA is TGTGCCAGCAGCTTTAAACGGTTCTACAATGAGCAGTTCTTC.

CDR3 nucleotide sequence: TGTGCCTGGAGCGGAGGCAGGGGGGAAGAGACCCAGTACTTC. This encodes CAWSGGRGEETQYF. The chain couples TRBV30 to TRBJ2-5; tentatively, D is TRBD1 (7 bases). Per germline, CDR1 GTSNPN and CDR2 SVGIG (reference sequence). V was pared by 3 bases and J by 3 bases, with 14 bases between. There are 14 residues in the CDR3.

In its sample, this clone was seen a few times. The chain carries TRBV28 and TRBJ1-5; no firm D call. Deletions cut 5 bases from V and 2 bases from J, with 10 bases between. The CDR3 is 14 amino acids. Germline V CDR1 and CDR2: MDHEN, SYDVKM. CDR3 DNA: TGTGCCAGCAGTCTCACTACCCGCAATCAGCCCCAGCATTTT. Protein product: CASSLTTRNQPQHF.

The rearrangement joins TRBV5-1 to TRBJ2-3; 8 nucleotides line up with TRBD2. The CDR3 extends over 13 amino acids. Germline V gene sequence: CDR1 SGHRS, CDR2 YFSETQ. Losses at the gene ends were 4 bases for V and 3 bases for J; bases not matched to a gene: 1. The DNA of the CDR3 is TGCGCCAGCAGCGGACTAGCAACAGATACGCAGTATTTT. It yields the protein CASSGLATDTQYF. Supplemented by reference TRBV5-1 and TRBJ2-3, the full variable domain reads KAGVTQTPRYLIKTRGQQVTLSCSPISGHRSVSWYQQTPGQGLQFLFEYFSETQRNKGNFPGRFSGRQFSNSRSEMNVSTLELGDSALYLCASSGLATDTQYFGPGTRLTVL.

V gene TRBV10-1 combines with J gene TRBJ2-1, with 7 nucleotides matching TRBD1. CDR3 length: 16 amino acids. J gave up 5 bases and V 4 bases, and 11 bases lay outside the gene matches. Germline values: CDR1 WNHNN, CDR2 SYGVQD (reference sequence). The CDR3, as DNA: TGCGCCAGCAGTGTACAAACAGGGGCCCCCAACAATGAGCAGTTCTTC. Translating gives CASSVQTGAPNNEQFF.